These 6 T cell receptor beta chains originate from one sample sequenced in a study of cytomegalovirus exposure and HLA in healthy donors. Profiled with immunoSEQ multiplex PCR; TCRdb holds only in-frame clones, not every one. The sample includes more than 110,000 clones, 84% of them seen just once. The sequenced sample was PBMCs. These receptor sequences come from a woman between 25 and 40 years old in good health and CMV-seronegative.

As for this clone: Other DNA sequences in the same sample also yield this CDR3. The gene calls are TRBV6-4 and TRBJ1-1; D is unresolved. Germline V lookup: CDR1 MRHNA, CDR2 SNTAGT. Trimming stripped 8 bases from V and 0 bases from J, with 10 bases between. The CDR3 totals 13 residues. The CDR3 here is CASSREMNTEAFF. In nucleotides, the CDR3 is TGTGCCAGCTCGAGGGAAATGAACACTGAAGCTTTCTTT.

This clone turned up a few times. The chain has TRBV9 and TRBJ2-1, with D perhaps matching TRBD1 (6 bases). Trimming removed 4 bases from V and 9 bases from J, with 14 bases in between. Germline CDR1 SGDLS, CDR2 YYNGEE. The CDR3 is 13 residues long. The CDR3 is CASSRDTSGEQFF. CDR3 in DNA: TGTGCCAGCAGCCGGGACACCAGTGGTGAGCAGTTCTTC. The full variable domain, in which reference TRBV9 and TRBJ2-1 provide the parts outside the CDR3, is DSGVTQTPKHLITATGQRVTLRCSPRSGDLSVYWYQQSLDQGLQFLIQYYNGEERAKGNILERFSAQQFPDLHSELNLSSLELGDSALYFCASSRDTSGEQFFGPGTRLTVL.

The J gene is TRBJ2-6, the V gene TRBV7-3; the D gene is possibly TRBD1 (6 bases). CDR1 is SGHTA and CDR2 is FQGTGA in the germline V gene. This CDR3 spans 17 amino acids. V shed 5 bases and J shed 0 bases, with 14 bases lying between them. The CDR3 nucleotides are TGTGCCAGCAGCCCCCCCACAGGGACCTCTGGGGCCAACGTCCTGACTTTC. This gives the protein CASSPPTGTSGANVLTF.

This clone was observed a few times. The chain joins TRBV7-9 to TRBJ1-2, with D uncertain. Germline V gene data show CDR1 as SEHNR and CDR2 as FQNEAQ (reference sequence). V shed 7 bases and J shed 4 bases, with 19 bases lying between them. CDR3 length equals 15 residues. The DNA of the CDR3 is TGTGCCAGCACCTCGTCCGCGCCCGCCCTCTATGGCTACACCTTC. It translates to CASTSSAPALYGYTF.

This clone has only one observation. CDR3 loop: CASSWTASNTGELFF. Written as DNA, the CDR3 is TGCGCCAGCAGCTGGACAGCCTCGAACACCGGGGAGCTGTTTTTT. The chain recombines TRBV5-1 with TRBJ2-2; a possible D gene is TRBD1 (6 bases). V lost 3 bases, J lost 0 bases, and 9 bases lay in between. This CDR3 is built from 15 residues. Per the germline V gene, CDR1 is SGHRS and CDR2 is YFSETQ.

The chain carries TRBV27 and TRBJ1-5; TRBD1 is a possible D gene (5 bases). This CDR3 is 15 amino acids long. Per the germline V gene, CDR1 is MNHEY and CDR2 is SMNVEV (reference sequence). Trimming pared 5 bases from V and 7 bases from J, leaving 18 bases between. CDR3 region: CASSPGLRAGQPQHF. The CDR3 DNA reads TGTGCCAGCAGTCCCGGACTCAGGGCGGGGCAGCCCCAGCATTTT.